The 27 T cell receptor beta chains given below trace back to one sample, sequenced in a study of PD-1 blockade in classical Hodgkin lymphoma. The protocol was immunoSEQ multiplex PCR, while the TCRdb copy is restricted to in-frame clones and leaves out a portion. The sample has several thousand clones; around 78% are singletons. Regarding time point: cycle 4 day 1 (C4D1), after five to seven weeks of nivolumab. Brentuximab vedotin exposure varied among the patients, all of whom had relapsed after autologous stem cell transplantation. The source material was peripheral blood mononuclear cells (PBMCs), sampled before the fourth cycle of nivolumab. These receptors came from a human donor with classical Hodgkin lymphoma.

The chain employs TRBV13 and TRBJ2-1; the D gene could be TRBD1 or TRBD2 (5 bases each). V lost 5 bases, J lost 8 bases, and 19 bases lay in between. Germline V lookup: CDR1 PRHDT, CDR2 FYEKMQ (reference sequence). The CDR3 is 15 residues long. CDR3 in amino acids: CASSQGVALNHEQFF. In DNA form, the CDR3 reads TGTGCCAGCAGCCAAGGGGTAGCGCTGAACCATGAGCAGTTCTTC.

The chain couples TRBV27 to TRBJ2-1, with 12 bases fitting TRBD2. V shed 4 bases and J 0 bases; nucleotides not matched to a gene: 7. Germline V gene data show CDR1 as MNHEY and CDR2 as SMNVEV (reference sequence). CDR3 length: 18 residues. Here the CDR3 reads CASSSQSSGGASYNEQFF. The CDR3, as DNA: TGTGCCAGCAGTTCCCAATCTAGCGGGGGGGCCTCCTACAATGAGCAGTTCTTC.

Only a few counts were recorded for this clone. V and J are TRBV19 and TRBJ1-1, with a tentative D call TRBD1 (6 bases). The V gene lost 7 bases and the J gene lost 4 bases, with 10 bases spanning the gap. The CDR3 spans 12 residues. Germline-derived CDR1 and CDR2 are LNHDA and SQIVND (reference sequence). CDR3 coding DNA: TGTGCCAGTAAACTCAGGGGCACTGAAGCTTTCTTT. This translates into CASKLRGTEAFF.

The V gene is TRBV15, the J gene TRBJ2-7; 7 bases match TRBD2. V dropped 5 bases and J dropped 3; count of bases not matched to a gene: 4. The length of the CDR3 is 13 residues. The germline CDR1 and CDR2 sequences are LNHNV and YYDKDF (reference sequence). The CDR3 bases are TGTGCCACCAGCCCGGGACTAAACTACGAGCAGTACTTC. This translates into CATSPGLNYEQYF. Based on the CDR3 plus reference TRBV15 and TRBJ2-7, the full variable domain is DAMVIQNPRYQVTQFGKPVTLSCSQTLNHNVMYWYQQKSSQAPKLLFHYYDKDFNNEADTPDNFQSRRPNTSFCFLDIRSPGLGDTAMYLCATSPGLNYEQYFGPGTRLTVT.

The V and J genes are TRBV29-1 and TRBJ2-7; 7 bases line up with TRBD2. V dropped 6 bases and J dropped 7; count of bases not matched to a gene: 12. Germline values: CDR1 SQVTM, CDR2 ANQGSEA. The CDR3 extends over 13 amino acids. The chain's CDR3 is CSVVRDAGGEQYF. CDR3 DNA: TGCAGCGTGGTCCGGGACGCCGGGGGGGAGCAGTACTTC.

This clone was detected only once. The V gene is TRBV5-1, the J gene TRBJ1-1; D is possibly TRBD1 (6 bases). V shed 0 bases and J shed 4 bases, with 13 bases lying between them. The CDR3 sequence is 15 residues long. Germline V gene lookup returns CDR1 SGHRS and CDR2 YFSETQ. CDR3: CASSLEGQGLTEAFF. CDR3 bases: TGCGCCAGCAGCTTGGAGGGCCAGGGGCTCACTGAAGCTTTCTTT.

This chain uses TRBV19 with TRBJ1-2; 7 bases are a match to TRBD1. Germline V lookup: CDR1 LNHDA, CDR2 SQIVND (reference sequence). This CDR3 spans 15 amino acids. V gave up 8 bases and J gave up 6 bases; unmatched junction bases: 15. The CDR3 region is CASSPYDRAADGYTF. CDR3 bases: TGTGCCAGTTCCCCCTATGACAGGGCCGCAGATGGCTACACCTTC.

This chain connects TRBV7-2 to TRBJ2-3, with 7 bases identical to TRBD1. Germline V CDR1 and CDR2: SGHTA, FQGNSA. V shed 5 bases, J shed 5 bases, and the junction held 10 bases outside the gene matches. This CDR3 is 15 amino acids long. CDR3 in DNA: TGTGCCAGCAGCCCCGAGGGGGCGCCCGGAGATACGCAGTATTTT. Translating gives CASSPEGAPGDTQYF.

The chain combines TRBV4-1 with TRBJ2-5; 7 nucleotides line up with TRBD1. After removal of 3 bases from V and 5 bases from J, the junction contained 12 bases not matched to a gene. The CDR3 is made up of 16 amino acids. The germline V gene encodes CDR1 MGHRA and CDR2 YSYEKL. CDR3 bases: TGCGCCAGCAGCCACAAGACAGGGCAACAACTCGAGACCCAGTACTTC. Its protein product is CASSHKTGQQLETQYF.

The V gene is TRBV28, the J gene TRBJ1-2; no firm D call. The CDR3 spans 14 residues. CDR1 and CDR2 from the germline V gene are MDHEN and SYDVKM. The ends were cut back, 4 bases at V and 12 bases at J, with 21 bases in the middle. CDR3 sequence: CASSSHTPTRGDTF. The CDR3 DNA reads TGTGCCAGCAGTTCACATACCCCGACCAGAGGCGACACCTTC.

The V call is TRBV28, the J call TRBJ2-7, with 9 nucleotides matching TRBD1. CDR1 and CDR2 (germline): MDHEN, SYDVKM. The CDR3 runs to 16 residues. The J segment lost 5 bases and the V segment lost 3 bases, leaving 11 bases of the junction unmatched. The CDR3 bases are TGTGCCAGCAGTTTGCCTTCCGGGACAGGGTTCAACGAGCAGTACTTC. The encoded protein is CASSLPSGTGFNEQYF. The full variable domain, in which reference TRBV28 and TRBJ2-7 provide the parts outside the CDR3, is DVKVTQSSRYLVKRTGEKVFLECVQDMDHENMFWYRQDPGLGLRLIYFSYDVKMKEKGDIPEGYSVSREKKERFSLILESASTNQTSMYLCASSLPSGTGFNEQYFGPGTRLTVT.

The rearrangement links TRBV7-8 to TRBJ1-3; 7 nucleotides match TRBD1. In germline, CDR1 is SGHVS, CDR2 FQNEAQ. The V and J ends lost 1 base and 2 bases, in that order; junction bases with no gene match: 8. The CDR3 totals 17 residues. CDR3 nucleotides: TGTGCCAGCAGCTTAGTTGGCAGGGGGTTGACTGGAAACACCATATATTTT. It encodes CASSLVGRGLTGNTIYF. Complete variable domain (other parts from reference TRBV7-8 and TRBJ1-3): GAGVSQSPRYKVAKRGQDVALRCDPISGHVSLFWYQQALGQGPEFLTYFQNEAQLDKSGLPSDRFFAERPEGSVSTLKIQRTQQEDSAVYLCASSLVGRGLTGNTIYFGEGSWLTVV.

The V call is TRBV28, the J call TRBJ1-5, with 8 bases identical to TRBD1. The junction had 1 base not matched to a gene; V was cut back by 3 bases and J by 6 bases. There are 13 residues in the CDR3. Germline values: CDR1 MDHEN, CDR2 SYDVKM. The CDR3 DNA reads as TGTGCCAGCAGTTTGACAGGGGCTCAGCCCCAGCATTTT. Translated: CASSLTGAQPQHF.

The chain has TRBV29-1 and TRBJ2-3; TRBD2 aligns across 11 bases. CDR3 length equals 15 residues. Germline V gene lookup returns CDR1 SQVTM and CDR2 ANQGSEA. Unmatched junction bases numbered 8, after V lost 7 bases and J lost 2 bases. The CDR3 loop is CSGTGTSGLTDTQYF. CDR3 in DNA: TGCAGCGGTACCGGGACTAGCGGTCTCACAGATACGCAGTATTTT.

The V gene is TRBV28, the J gene TRBJ1-3, with TRBD1 matching 9 bases. CDR1 is MDHEN and CDR2 is SYDVKM in the germline V gene. This CDR3 has 15 residues. J lost 4 bases, V lost 6 bases, and 7 bases had no gene match. This chain's CDR3 is CASRSTGGSGNTIYF. The CDR3 nucleotides are TGTGCCAGCAGATCTACAGGGGGCTCGGGAAACACCATATATTTT. Together with reference TRBV28 and TRBJ1-3, the CDR3 gives the full variable domain: DVKVTQSSRYLVKRTGEKVFLECVQDMDHENMFWYRQDPGLGLRLIYFSYDVKMKEKGDIPEGYSVSREKKERFSLILESASTNQTSMYLCASRSTGGSGNTIYFGEGSWLTVV.

J is TRBJ2-1 and V is TRBV10-3; TRBD1 is a possible D gene (7 bases). The V gene's germline CDR1 is ENHRY and CDR2 SYGVKD. The CDR3 is made up of 12 amino acids. Trimming shortened V by 3 bases and J by 10 bases, and 10 bases separated the two germline ends. In DNA form, the CDR3 reads TGTGCCATCAGTGAACCAGGGGGGGAGCAGTTCTTC. Protein: CAISEPGGEQFF.

This chain joins TRBV4-1 and TRBJ2-1; TRBD2 matches 9 bases. This CDR3 comprises 16 residues. Looked up from germline, CDR1 is MGHRA and CDR2 is YSYEKL. V lost 4 bases, J lost 3 bases, and 7 bases stayed unmatched. The CDR3: CASSPGYSGSYNEQFF. CDR3 DNA: TGCGCCAGCAGCCCGGGGTATAGCGGGAGCTACAATGAGCAGTTCTTC.

J is TRBJ2-3 and V is TRBV11-3; 12 bases agree with TRBD2. The CDR3 runs 16 residues. V dropped 5 bases and J dropped 2; count of bases not matched to a gene: 5. Germline-derived CDR1 and CDR2 are SGHNT and YENEEA. DNA of the CDR3: TGTGCCAGCAGCCAACTAGCGGGGGGCGACACAGATACGCAGTATTTT. Translated: CASSQLAGGDTDTQYF.

The chain couples TRBV28 to TRBJ2-2, with TRBD1 identical over 8 bases. The CDR3 has 16 residues. The germline V gene has CDR1 MDHEN and CDR2 SYDVKM. Losses at the gene ends were 8 bases for V and 5 bases for J; bases not matched to a gene: 13. CDR3 nucleotide sequence: TGTGCCAGCCGATTTTACGAGGACAGGGCGACCGGGGAGCTGTTTTTT. Encoded protein: CASRFYEDRATGELFF.

The chain recombines TRBV14 with TRBJ2-7; D call uncertain. Between the trimmed V and J ends, which lost 0 bases and 9 bases, there was a span of 9 bases. Germline CDR1 is SGHDN and CDR2 is FVKESK. The CDR3 consists of 12 residues. The CDR3 bases are TGTGCCAGCAGCCAAGAGGTCAATGCGCAGTACTTC. Protein: CASSQEVNAQYF. The entire variable domain, with the rest obtained from reference TRBV14 and TRBJ2-7, is as follows: EAGVTQFPSHSVIEKGQTVTLRCDPISGHDNLYWYRRVMGKEIKFLLHFVKESKQDESGMPNNRFLAERTGGTYSTLKVQPAELEDSGVYFCASSQEVNAQYFGPGTRLTVT.

Points on this clone: Distinct nucleotide sequences in the sample also encode this CDR3. The chain employs TRBV28 and TRBJ1-5, with 8 positions matching TRBD1. Unmatched junction bases numbered 12, after V lost 1 base and J lost 7 bases. The germline V gene has CDR1 MDHEN and CDR2 SYDVKM. The CDR3 totals 17 residues. The CDR3 here is CASSLYGGTGFEQPQHF. CDR3 in DNA: TGTGCCAGCAGTTTATATGGGGGGACAGGATTTGAACAGCCCCAGCATTTT. The variable domain in full, completed from reference TRBV28 and TRBJ1-5, reads DVKVTQSSRYLVKRTGEKVFLECVQDMDHENMFWYRQDPGLGLRLIYFSYDVKMKEKGDIPEGYSVSREKKERFSLILESASTNQTSMYLCASSLYGGTGFEQPQHFGDGTRLSIL.

This clone has only one observation. This rearrangement joins TRBV7-9 to TRBJ2-5, with D possibly matching TRBD1 (5 bases). Between the trimmed V and J ends, which lost 2 bases and 2 bases, there was a span of 9 bases. The CDR3 consists of 14 residues. The germline V gene encodes CDR1 SEHNR and CDR2 FQNEAQ (reference sequence). CDR3 sequence: CASSLTTVQETQYF. CDR3 bases: TGTGCCAGCAGCTTAACGACAGTTCAAGAGACCCAGTACTTC.

The chain employs TRBV5-1 and TRBJ2-3, with 9 bases aligning to TRBD1. With V trimmed by 4 bases and J by 0 bases, 9 bases remained unmatched. Germline CDR1 reads SGHRS; CDR2 reads YFSETQ. The CDR3 covers 17 residues. CDR3 DNA sequence: TGCGCCAGCAGCCGGACAGGGGTTACTTCTAGCACAGATACGCAGTATTTT. It translates to CASSRTGVTSSTDTQYF.

This chain links TRBV2 with TRBJ2-7; D perhaps matches TRBD2 (5 bases). With 7 bases removed from V and 3 bases from J, the gap between germline ends came to 19 bases. Germline V lookup: CDR1 SNHLY, CDR2 FYNNEI. The CDR3 contains 15 residues. The CDR3 sequence: CASTKEEPEVYEQYF. The CDR3, as DNA: TGTGCCAGCACCAAGGAGGAGCCGGAGGTCTACGAGCAGTACTTC. Supplemented by reference TRBV2 and TRBJ2-7, the full variable domain reads EPEVTQTPSHQVTQMGQEVILRCVPISNHLYFYWYRQILGQKVEFLVSFYNNEISEKSEIFDDQFSVERPDGSNFTLKIRSTKLEDSAMYFCASTKEEPEVYEQYFGPGTRLTVT.

This clone was picked up one time. The chain carries TRBV27 and TRBJ2-7, with D perhaps TRBD1 (7 bases). The CDR3 runs to 15 residues. Germline CDR1 MNHEY, CDR2 SMNVEV (reference sequence). Trimming left V 6 bases short and J 4 bases short, with 19 bases between. In nucleotides, the CDR3 is TGTGCCAGCAGGTTGGGATCAGGGGGGTTTTACGAGCAGTACTTC. It is translated as CASRLGSGGFYEQYF.

The chain is built from TRBV12-5 and TRBJ2-2; D gene uncertain. Trimming stripped 2 bases from V and 6 bases from J, with 13 bases between. Germline loops: CDR1 LGHNT, CDR2 FRNRAP. This CDR3 spans 15 amino acids. The CDR3 DNA reads as TGTGCTAGTGGTTTGATTCATGGTGGCGCCGGGGAGCTGTTTTTT. It yields the protein CASGLIHGGAGELFF. The complete variable domain, with remaining parts taken from reference TRBV12-5 and TRBJ2-2, reads DARVTQTPRHKVTEMGQEVTMRCQPILGHNTVFWYRQTMMQGLELLAYFRNRAPLDDSGMPKDRFSAEMPDATLATLKIQPSEPRDSAVYFCASGLIHGGAGELFFGEGSRLTVL.

The chain recombines TRBV28 with TRBJ2-7, with TRBD1 matching over 8 bases. Germline V gene data show CDR1 as MDHEN and CDR2 as SYDVKM. The V and J ends lost 5 bases and 0 bases, in that order; junction bases with no gene match: 3. CDR3 length: 14 residues. CDR3 region: CASSPGQDSYEQYF. Here the CDR3 DNA reads TGTGCCAGCAGTCCGGGACAGGACTCCTACGAGCAGTACTTC.